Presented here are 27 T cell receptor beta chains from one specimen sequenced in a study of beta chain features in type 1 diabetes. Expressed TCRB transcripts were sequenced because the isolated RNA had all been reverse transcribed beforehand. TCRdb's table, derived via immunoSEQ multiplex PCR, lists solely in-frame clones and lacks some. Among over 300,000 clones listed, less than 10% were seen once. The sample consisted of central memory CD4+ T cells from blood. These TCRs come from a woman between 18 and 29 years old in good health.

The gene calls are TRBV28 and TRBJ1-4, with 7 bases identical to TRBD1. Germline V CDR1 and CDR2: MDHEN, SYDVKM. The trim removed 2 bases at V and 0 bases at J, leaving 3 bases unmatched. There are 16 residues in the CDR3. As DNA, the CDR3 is TGTGCCAGCAGTTTAGCAGGACAGGCAACTAATGAAAAACTGTTTTTT. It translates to CASSLAGQATNEKLFF.

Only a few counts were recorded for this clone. CDR3 protein: CASSESPGREQYF. The CDR3 bases are TGTGCCAGCAGTGAATCCCCTGGGAGGGAGCAGTACTTC. This sequence joins TRBV2 and TRBJ2-7; tentative D call: TRBD2 (6 bases). Germline values: CDR1 SNHLY, CDR2 FYNNEI. The length of the CDR3 is 13 residues. Trimming left V 2 bases short and J 7 bases short, with 12 bases between.

The CDR3 loop is CASSLDLRNEQFF. CDR3 nucleotides: TGTGCCAGCAGCTTAGATCTCAGGAACGAGCAGTTCTTC. The V call is TRBV11-3, the J call TRBJ2-1; D unclear. The CDR3 has 13 amino acids. Between the trimmed V and J ends, which lost 0 bases and 10 bases, there was a span of 10 bases. Germline V gene sequence: CDR1 SGHNT, CDR2 YENEEA.

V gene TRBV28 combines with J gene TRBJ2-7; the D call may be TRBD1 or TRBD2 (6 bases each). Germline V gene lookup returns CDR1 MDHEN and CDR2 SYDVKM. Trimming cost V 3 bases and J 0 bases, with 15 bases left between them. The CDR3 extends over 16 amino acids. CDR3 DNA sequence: TGTGCCAGCAGTTTGTCGGGGGCTTTGGGCTCCTACGAGCAGTACTTC. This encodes CASSLSGALGSYEQYF. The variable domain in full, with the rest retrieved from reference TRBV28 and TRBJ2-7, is DVKVTQSSRYLVKRTGEKVFLECVQDMDHENMFWYRQDPGLGLRLIYFSYDVKMKEKGDIPEGYSVSREKKERFSLILESASTNQTSMYLCASSLSGALGSYEQYFGPGTRLTVT.

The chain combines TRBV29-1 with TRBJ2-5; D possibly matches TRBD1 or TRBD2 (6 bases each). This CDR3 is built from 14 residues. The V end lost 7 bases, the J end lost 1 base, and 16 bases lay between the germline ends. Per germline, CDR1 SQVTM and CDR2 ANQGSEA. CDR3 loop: CSAGEVALQETQYF. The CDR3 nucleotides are TGCAGCGCAGGGGAGGTGGCCCTCCAAGAGACCCAGTACTTC.

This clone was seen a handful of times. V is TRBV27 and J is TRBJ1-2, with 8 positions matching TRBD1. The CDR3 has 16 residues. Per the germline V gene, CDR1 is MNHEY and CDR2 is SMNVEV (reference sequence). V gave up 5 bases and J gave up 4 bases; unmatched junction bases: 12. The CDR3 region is CASSGQGVQGSYGYTF. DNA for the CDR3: TGTGCCAGCAGTGGACAGGGTGTTCAAGGGTCCTATGGCTACACCTTC.

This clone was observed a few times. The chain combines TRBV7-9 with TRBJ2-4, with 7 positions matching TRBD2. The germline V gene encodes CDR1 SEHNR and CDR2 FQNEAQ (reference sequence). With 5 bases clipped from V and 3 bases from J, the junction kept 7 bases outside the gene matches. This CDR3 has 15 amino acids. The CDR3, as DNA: TGTGCCAGCAGCCAAGAGGCTAGCGGCAAAAACATTCAGTACTTC. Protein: CASSQEASGKNIQYF. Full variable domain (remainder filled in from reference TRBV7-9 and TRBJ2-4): DTGVSQNPRHKITKRGQNVTFRCDPISEHNRLYWYRQTLGQGPEFLTYFQNEAQLEKSRLLSDRFSAERPKGSFSTLEIQRTEQGDSAMYLCASSQEASGKNIQYFGAGTRLSVL.

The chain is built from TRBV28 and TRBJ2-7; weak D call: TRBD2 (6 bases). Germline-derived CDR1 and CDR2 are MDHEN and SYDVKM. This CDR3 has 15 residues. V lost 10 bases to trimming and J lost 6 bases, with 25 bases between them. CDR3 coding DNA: TGTGCCACCGCTGAAGAGGGTAGCGGCTCCCGCGAGCAGTACTTC. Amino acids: CATAEEGSGSREQYF.

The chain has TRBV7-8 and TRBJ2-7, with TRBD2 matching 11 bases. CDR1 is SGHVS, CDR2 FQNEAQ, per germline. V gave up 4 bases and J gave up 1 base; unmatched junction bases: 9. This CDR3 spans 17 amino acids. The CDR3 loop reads CASSSQLSSGGSYEQYF. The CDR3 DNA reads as TGTGCCAGCAGCTCCCAACTCTCTAGCGGGGGGTCCTACGAGCAGTACTTC.

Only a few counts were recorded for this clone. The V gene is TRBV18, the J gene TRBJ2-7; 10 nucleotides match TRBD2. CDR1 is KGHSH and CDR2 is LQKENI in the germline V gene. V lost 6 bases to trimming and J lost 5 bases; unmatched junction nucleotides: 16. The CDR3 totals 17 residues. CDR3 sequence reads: CASSPGTSALPADEQYF. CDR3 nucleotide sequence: TGTGCCAGCTCTCCCGGGACTAGCGCCTTACCCGCGGACGAGCAGTACTTC.

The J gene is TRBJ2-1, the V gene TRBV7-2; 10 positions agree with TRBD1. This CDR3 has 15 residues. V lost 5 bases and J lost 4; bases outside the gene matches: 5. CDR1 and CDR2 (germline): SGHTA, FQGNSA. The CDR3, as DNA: TGTGCCAGCAGCCAGGGACAGGGGCTTTACAATGAGCAGTTCTTC. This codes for CASSQGQGLYNEQFF.

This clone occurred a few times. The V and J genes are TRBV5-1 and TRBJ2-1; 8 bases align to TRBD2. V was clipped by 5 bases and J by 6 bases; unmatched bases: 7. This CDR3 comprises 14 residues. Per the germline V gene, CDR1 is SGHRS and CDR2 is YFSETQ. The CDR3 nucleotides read TGCGCCAGCAGGCGGGCGGGAGGATCCAATGAGCAGTTCTTC. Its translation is CASRRAGGSNEQFF.

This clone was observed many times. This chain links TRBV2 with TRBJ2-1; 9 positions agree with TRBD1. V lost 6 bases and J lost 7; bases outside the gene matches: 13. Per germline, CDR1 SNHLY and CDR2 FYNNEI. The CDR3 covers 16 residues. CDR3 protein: CASRLKPGQGGNEQFF. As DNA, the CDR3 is TGTGCCAGCAGACTAAAACCGGGACAGGGAGGGAATGAGCAGTTCTTC.

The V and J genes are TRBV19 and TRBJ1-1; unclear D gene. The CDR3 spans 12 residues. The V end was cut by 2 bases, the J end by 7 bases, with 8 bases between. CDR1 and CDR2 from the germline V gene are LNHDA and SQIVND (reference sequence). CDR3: CASSIRGNEAFF. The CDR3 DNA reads TGTGCCAGTAGTATACGAGGGAATGAAGCTTTCTTT. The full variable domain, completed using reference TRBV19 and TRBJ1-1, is DGGITQSPKYLFRKEGQNVTLSCEQNLNHDAMYWYRQDPGQGLRLIYYSQIVNDFQKGDIAEGYSVSREKKESFPLTVTSAQKNPTAFYLCASSIRGNEAFFGQGTRLTVV.

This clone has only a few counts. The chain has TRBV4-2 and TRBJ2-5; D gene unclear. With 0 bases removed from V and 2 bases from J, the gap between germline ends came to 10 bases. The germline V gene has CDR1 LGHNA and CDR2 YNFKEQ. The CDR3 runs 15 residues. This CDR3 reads CASSQEPYGQETQYF. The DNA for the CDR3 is TGTGCCAGCAGCCAAGAGCCCTATGGGCAAGAGACCCAGTACTTC.

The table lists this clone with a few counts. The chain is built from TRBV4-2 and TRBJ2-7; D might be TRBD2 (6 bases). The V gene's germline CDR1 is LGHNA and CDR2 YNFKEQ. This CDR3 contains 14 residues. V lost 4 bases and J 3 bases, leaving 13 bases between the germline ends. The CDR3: CASSPGRRNYEQYF. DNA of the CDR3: TGTGCCAGCAGCCCAGGGAGGAGGAACTACGAGCAGTACTTC.

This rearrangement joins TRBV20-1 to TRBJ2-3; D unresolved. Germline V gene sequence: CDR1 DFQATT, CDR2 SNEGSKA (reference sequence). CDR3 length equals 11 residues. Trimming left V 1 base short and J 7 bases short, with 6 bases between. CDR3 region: CSARGGNTQYF. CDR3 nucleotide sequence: TGCAGTGCTAGAGGAGGAAATACGCAGTATTTT.

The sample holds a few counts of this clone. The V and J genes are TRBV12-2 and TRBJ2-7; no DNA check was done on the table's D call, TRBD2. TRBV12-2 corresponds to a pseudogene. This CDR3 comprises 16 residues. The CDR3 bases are TGTGCAAGTCGCCCTAGGGCGCCCCGGGGGTCCTACGAGCAGTACTTC. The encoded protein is CASRPRAPRGSYEQYF.

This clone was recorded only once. For the CDR3, the DNA is TGTGCCAGCAGCGGGACTAGCGGCGGGCGGTACGAGCAGTACTTC. Translating it yields CASSGTSGGRYEQYF. The chain has TRBV7-9 and TRBJ2-7; the match to TRBD2 covers 11 bases. CDR3 length: 15 amino acids. Germline CDR1 and CDR2: SEHNR and FQNEAQ (reference sequence). The V and J ends lost 5 bases and 4 bases, in that order; junction bases with no gene match: 7.

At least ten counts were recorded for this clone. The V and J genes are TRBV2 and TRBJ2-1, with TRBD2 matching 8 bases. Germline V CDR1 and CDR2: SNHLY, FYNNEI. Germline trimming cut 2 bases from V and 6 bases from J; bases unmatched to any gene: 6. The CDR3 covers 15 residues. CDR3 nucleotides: TGTGCCAGCAGTGAATTCGGGAGGGCCGGCAATGAGCAGTTCTTC. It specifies CASSEFGRAGNEQFF.

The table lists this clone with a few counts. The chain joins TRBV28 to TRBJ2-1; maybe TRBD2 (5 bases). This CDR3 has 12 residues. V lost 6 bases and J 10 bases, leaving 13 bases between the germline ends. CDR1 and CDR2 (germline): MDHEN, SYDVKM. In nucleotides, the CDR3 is TGTGCCAGCAGACCCGGAGGACGGGAGCAGTTCTTC. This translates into CASRPGGREQFF.

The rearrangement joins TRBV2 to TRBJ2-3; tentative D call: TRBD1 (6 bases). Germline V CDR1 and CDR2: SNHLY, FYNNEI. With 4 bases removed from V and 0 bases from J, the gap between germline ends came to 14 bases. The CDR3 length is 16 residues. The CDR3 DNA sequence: TGTGCCAGCAGTGGGGGGCGCTTAAGGAGCACAGATACGCAGTATTTT. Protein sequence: CASSGGRLRSTDTQYF.

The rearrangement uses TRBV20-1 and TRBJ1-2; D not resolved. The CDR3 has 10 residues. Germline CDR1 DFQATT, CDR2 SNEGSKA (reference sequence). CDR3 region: CIAGNYGYTF. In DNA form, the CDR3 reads TGCATCGCTGGTAACTATGGCTACACCTTC.

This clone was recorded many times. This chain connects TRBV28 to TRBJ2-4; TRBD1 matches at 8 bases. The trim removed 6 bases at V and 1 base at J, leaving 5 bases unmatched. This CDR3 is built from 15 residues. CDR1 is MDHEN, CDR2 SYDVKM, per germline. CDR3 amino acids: CASRPTGEAKNIQYF. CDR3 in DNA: TGTGCCAGCAGACCGACAGGGGAGGCCAAAAACATTCAGTACTTC.

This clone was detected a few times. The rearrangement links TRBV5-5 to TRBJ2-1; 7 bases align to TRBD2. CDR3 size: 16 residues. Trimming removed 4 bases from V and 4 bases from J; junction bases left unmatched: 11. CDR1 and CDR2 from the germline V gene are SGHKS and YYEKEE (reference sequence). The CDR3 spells CASSPNPVGGYNEQFF. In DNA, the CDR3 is TGTGCCAGCAGCCCCAATCCAGTGGGAGGGTACAATGAGCAGTTCTTC.

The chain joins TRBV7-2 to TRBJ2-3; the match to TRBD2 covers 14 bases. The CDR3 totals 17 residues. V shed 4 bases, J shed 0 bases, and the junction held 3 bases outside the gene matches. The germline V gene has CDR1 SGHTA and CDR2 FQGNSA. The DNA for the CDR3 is TGTGCCAGCAGCTGGACTAGCGGGAGGAAAAGCACAGATACGCAGTATTTT. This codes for CASSWTSGRKSTDTQYF. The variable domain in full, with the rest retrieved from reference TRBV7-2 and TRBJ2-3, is GAGVSQSPSNKVTEKGKDVELRCDPISGHTALYWYRQSLGQGLEFLIYFQGNSAPDKSGLPSDRFSAERTGGSVSTLTIQRTQQEDSAVYLCASSWTSGRKSTDTQYFGPGTRLTVL.

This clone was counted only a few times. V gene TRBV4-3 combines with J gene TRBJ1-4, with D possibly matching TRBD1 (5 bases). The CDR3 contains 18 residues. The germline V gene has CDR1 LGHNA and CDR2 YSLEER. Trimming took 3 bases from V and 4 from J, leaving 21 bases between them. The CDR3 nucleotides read TGCGCCAGCAGCCAGAACCGGGACCTCCGGAAGAGTAATGAAAAACTGTTTTTT. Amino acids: CASSQNRDLRKSNEKLFF.